One and the same sample provided the 10 T cell receptor beta chains below, sequenced in a study of T cell repertoires in ileal Crohn's disease. Using immunoSEQ multiplex PCR, the repertoire was profiled, and TCRdb retains in-frame clones only, with some absent. Of under 15,000 clones listed, around four fifths were seen once; the top ten hold about a tenth. Time point: neoterminal ileum biopsy at postoperative endoscopy, about 6 months after surgery. The sequenced sample was ileal tissue. The source of these receptors is an adult with Crohn's disease.

This clone was counted a single time. The chain carries TRBV5-4 and TRBJ2-5; a possible D gene is TRBD2 (5 bases). This CDR3 contains 14 residues. Germline lookup yields CDR1 SGHNT and CDR2 YYREEE (reference sequence). V dropped 4 bases and J dropped 3 bases, with 13 bases sitting between them. The DNA for the CDR3 is TGTGCCAGCAGCCCCACTAGTTACGAAGAGACCCAGTACTTC. This sequence encodes CASSPTSYEETQYF.

To note about this clone: Mismatch with germline at one junction end may stem from a read error. This rearrangement joins TRBV7-7 to TRBJ2-1; 12 positions match TRBD2. The CDR3 sequence is 15 residues long. Per the germline V gene, CDR1 is SSHAT and CDR2 is FNYEAQ (reference sequence). CDR3 residues: CASSLAPGLAGEQFF. CDR3 coding DNA: TGTGCTAGCAGCTTAGCCCCGGGACTAGCGGGTGAGCAGTTCTTC.

This chain links TRBV7-8 with TRBJ1-3; 8 bases line up with TRBD1. This CDR3 comprises 16 residues. V gave up 0 bases and J gave up 4 bases; unmatched junction bases: 5. Germline V CDR1 and CDR2: SGHVS, FQNEAQ. CDR3 in DNA: TGTGCCAGCAGCTTAGCAGGGACAGGCCGGGGAAACACCATATATTTT. Its protein is CASSLAGTGRGNTIYF.

The chain is built from TRBV19 and TRBJ1-1; D unresolved. From germline, CDR1 is LNHDA and CDR2 SQIVND (reference sequence). The V and J ends lost 7 bases and 12 bases respectively, with 12 bases between them. The CDR3 has 10 residues. CDR3 DNA sequence: TGTGCCAGTAAGGGAGGTTGGACTTTCTTT. It is translated as CASKGGWTFF.

V is TRBV27 and J is TRBJ1-4; 9 nucleotides align to TRBD1. V lost 7 bases to trimming and J lost 9 bases; unmatched junction nucleotides: 9. Germline V gene lookup returns CDR1 MNHEY and CDR2 SMNVEV (reference sequence). The CDR3 contains 14 residues. The CDR3 loop is CASTAGTGRKKLFF. The CDR3 DNA reads as TGTGCCAGCACTGCCGGGACAGGGAGGAAAAAACTGTTTTTT.

The rearrangement links TRBV2 to TRBJ1-5; D is unresolved. V was shortened by 7 bases and J by 6 bases, with 10 bases between the two germline ends. Germline values: CDR1 SNHLY, CDR2 FYNNEI. The CDR3 loop spans 12 amino acids. The CDR3 nucleotides are TGTGCCAGCAACTTCGGTGGTCAGCCCCAGCATTTT. Translation gives CASNFGGQPQHF.

This chain links TRBV5-1 with TRBJ2-3; D possibly corresponds to TRBD2 (8 bases). The CDR3 runs 18 residues. CDR1 is SGHRS and CDR2 is YFSETQ in the germline V gene. V gave up 5 bases and J gave up 5 bases, with 27 bases separating them. The CDR3 region is CASSFDFKTGLAGDTQYF. DNA for the CDR3: TGCGCCAGCAGTTTCGATTTCAAGACAGGGCTAGCGGGAGATACGCAGTATTTT.

The V gene is TRBV2, the J gene TRBJ1-1, with TRBD1 matching over 10 bases. V was pared by 6 bases and J by 5 bases, with 3 bases of the junction left unmatched. The CDR3 sequence is 13 residues long. In germline, CDR1 is SNHLY, CDR2 FYNNEI. The CDR3 sequence is CASRGQGRTEAFF. The CDR3 DNA reads as TGTGCCAGCAGGGGACAGGGGAGGACTGAAGCTTTCTTT. The entire variable domain, with the rest obtained from reference TRBV2 and TRBJ1-1, is as follows: EPEVTQTPSHQVTQMGQEVILRCVPISNHLYFYWYRQILGQKVEFLVSFYNNEISEKSEIFDDQFSVERPDGSNFTLKIRSTKLEDSAMYFCASRGQGRTEAFFGQGTRLTVV.

The rearrangement links TRBV5-4 to TRBJ1-1, with 9 bases aligning to TRBD1. Trimming at V came to 4 bases and at J to 3 bases, leaving 10 bases not matched to a gene. The CDR3 runs to 16 residues. Per the germline V gene, CDR1 is SGHNT and CDR2 is YYREEE (reference sequence). The DNA for the CDR3 is TGTGCCAGCAGCCAGGGACAGGGTCATTCGGACACTGAAGCTTTCTTT. It translates to CASSQGQGHSDTEAFF.

The chain links TRBV10-3 to TRBJ2-7; 10 nucleotides agree with TRBD2. The V segment lost 8 bases and the J segment 3 bases; nucleotides outside the gene matches: 7. From germline, CDR1 is ENHRY and CDR2 SYGVKD. This CDR3 has 14 amino acids. CDR3 DNA: TGTGCCATCGGGGATGCTAGCGGGGGCTACGAGCAGTACTTC. Its protein is CAIGDASGGYEQYF.